This T cell receptor beta chain was identified during a study of shared clonotypes between healthy human individuals. Whole-study findings and limits: It was observed that 5% to 6.5% of naive CD4 clonotypes were shared across a few donors.

The germline V gene has CDR1 SGDLS and CDR2 YYNGEE. The CDR3 has 15 residues. V shed 4 bases and J 5 bases; nucleotides not matched to a gene: 6. Some clones are missing from TCRdb's copy, which holds only in-frame ones; the method was immunoSEQ multiplex PCR. The data contain some 2,400,000 clones, approximately 94% of them seen just once; the ten biggest clones take up approximately 0.13%. Regarding this clone: The antigen is undetermined.

CD4+ cells yielded CD45RA+ naive and CD45RA-negative memory subsets. The specimen was naive CD4+ T cells sorted from blood. Subset given: CD45RA+ positively selected. The TCR sequence derives from a man aged 18 to 29 in good health. The gene calls are TRBV9 and TRBJ2-7; 13 bases agree with TRBD2. The CDR3 is CASSIGLAGANEQYF. The CDR3, as DNA: TGTGCCAGCAGCATAGGACTAGCGGGAGCAAACGAGCAGTACTTC.